The present T cell receptor beta chain was sequenced within a study of OX40 agonist ivuxolimab in advanced cancers. Across the study: Allowance was made for prior anti-PD-1, anti-PD-L1 or anti-CTLA-4 therapy, and approximately 41% had some.

Here immunoSEQ multiplex PCR was the method, and the copy in TCRdb shows in-frame clones only, minus some. This repertoire shows about 28,000 clones, roughly 79% found once; its top ten account for roughly 11%. Whole-study results and caveats: Low clonal expansion, among the lowest seen, marked partial responders at 0.1-3.0 mg/kg.

On this clone: Its cognate antigen is unknown.

Germline V gene sequence: CDR1 SGDLS, CDR2 YYNGEE. The CDR3 sequence is 17 residues long. V lost 3 bases to trimming and J lost 1 base, with 14 bases between them. Source: CD4+ or CD8+ T cells sorted from blood, taken in a trial of the OX40 agonist ivuxolimab. This sequence was found in an adult with an advanced solid tumor such as melanoma, head and neck, liver or kidney cancer. The V gene is TRBV9, the J gene TRBJ1-6; D is unclear. This CDR3 is CASSAVISGSYNSPLHF. In DNA, the CDR3 is TGTGCCAGCAGCGCGGTAATATCGGGGTCCTATAATTCACCCCTCCACTTT.